The present T cell receptor beta chain was sequenced within a study of T-cell reconstitution after alpha-beta-depleted transplantation in children. Preparation of the TCRbeta library was carried out with unique molecular identifiers. TCRdb ran MiXCR on the PCR reads and lists one entry per CDR3 protein. The repertoire holds some 590,000 distinct CDR3 sequences, with over 9.5% as singletons. The V end lost 6 bases, the J end lost 1 base, and 16 bases lay between the germline ends. The germline V gene has CDR1 SGHRS and CDR2 YFSETQ. The CDR3 consists of 15 residues. Material: PBMCs from the stem cell graft donor, obtained from the stem cell graft. The chain uses TRBV5-1 and TRBJ2-5; a possible D gene is TRBD1 (7 bases). The origin of this receptor is a human donor who donated a stem cell graft to a child with acute myeloid leukemia. CDR3 residues: CASTPGDRPQETQYF. The DNA of the CDR3 is TGCGCCAGCACCCCGGGGGACAGACCCCAAGAGACCCAGTACTTC. The entire variable domain, with the rest obtained from reference TRBV5-1 and TRBJ2-5, is as follows: KAGVTQTPRYLIKTRGQQVTLSCSPISGHRSVSWYQQTPGQGLQFLFEYFSETQRNKGNFPGRFSGRQFSNSRSEMNVSTLELGDSALYLCASTPGDRPQETQYFGPGTRLLVL.